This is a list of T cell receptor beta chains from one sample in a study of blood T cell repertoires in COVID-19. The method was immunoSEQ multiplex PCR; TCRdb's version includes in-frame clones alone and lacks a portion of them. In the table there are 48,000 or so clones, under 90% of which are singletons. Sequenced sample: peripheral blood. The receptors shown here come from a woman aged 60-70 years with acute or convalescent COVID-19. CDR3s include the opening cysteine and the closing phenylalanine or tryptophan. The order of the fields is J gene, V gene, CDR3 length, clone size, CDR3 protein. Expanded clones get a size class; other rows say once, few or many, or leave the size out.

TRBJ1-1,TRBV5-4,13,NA,CASSLDSYTEAFF
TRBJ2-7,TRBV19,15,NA,CASSFRTSGTYEQYF
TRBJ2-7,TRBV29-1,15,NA,CSVEDNSGRTYEQYF
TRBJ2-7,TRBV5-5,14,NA,CASSFPGRGHEQYF
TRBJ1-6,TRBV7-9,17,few,CASSLADIYSYNSPLHF
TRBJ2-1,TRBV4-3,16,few,CASSQDIGTVNNEQFF
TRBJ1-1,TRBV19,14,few,CASRTGIRDTEAFF
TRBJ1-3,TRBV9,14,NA,CASSDRGLGNTIYF
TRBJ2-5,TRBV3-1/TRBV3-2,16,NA,CASSQTTSGRQETQYF
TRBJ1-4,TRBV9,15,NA,CASSVVSSGHEKLFF
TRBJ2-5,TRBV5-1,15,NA,CASSLFQGAWETQYF
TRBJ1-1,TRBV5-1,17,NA,CASSVQRTGGFGTEAFF
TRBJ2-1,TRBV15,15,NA,CATSRVAGEYNEQFF
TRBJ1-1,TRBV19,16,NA,CASTQFGPGVNTEAFF
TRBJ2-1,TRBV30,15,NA,CACPGSSSSYNEQFF
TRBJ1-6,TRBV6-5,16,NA,CASSYRGSSYNSPLHF
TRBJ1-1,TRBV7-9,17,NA,CASSLNAGPLRITEAFF
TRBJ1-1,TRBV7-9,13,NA,CASSPRQNTEAFF
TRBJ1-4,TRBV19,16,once,CASSIAGRGRDEKLFF
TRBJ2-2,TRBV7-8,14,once,CASTTRGEVGELFF
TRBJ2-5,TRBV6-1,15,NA,CASSEVSTSQETQYF
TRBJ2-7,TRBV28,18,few,CASSSTDTRILPSYEQYF
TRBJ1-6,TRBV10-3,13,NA,CAITTGGNSPLHF